The 15 T cell receptor beta chains given below trace back to one sample, sequenced in a study of blood T cell repertoires in COVID-19. Libraries were prepared by immunoSEQ multiplex PCR; TCRdb keeps only in-frame clonotypes and omits some of them. The sample lists approximately 100,000 clones, 92% occurring once. The sequenced material came from peripheral blood. All receptors derive from a man in his 70s with acute or convalescent COVID-19.

V is TRBV5-1 and J is TRBJ2-2; no clear D. The ends were cut back, 5 bases at V and 4 bases at J, with 3 bases in the middle. Per germline, CDR1 SGHRS and CDR2 YFSETQ. The length of the CDR3 is 11 residues. This CDR3 reads CASSSTGELFF. CDR3 coding DNA: TGCGCCAGCAGTAGCACCGGGGAGCTGTTTTTT.

This chain uses TRBV4-1 with TRBJ2-1; 10 bases map to TRBD2. Losses at the gene ends were 2 bases for V and 8 bases for J; bases not matched to a gene: 6. Germline CDR1 is MGHRA and CDR2 is YSYEKL. CDR3 length: 15 residues. The CDR3 reads CASSQSSGGAYEQFF. For the CDR3, the DNA is TGCGCCAGCAGCCAATCCAGCGGGGGGGCTTATGAGCAGTTCTTC.

The chain recombines TRBV2 with TRBJ1-2; maybe TRBD1 (5 bases). Germline-derived CDR1 and CDR2 are SNHLY and FYNNEI. Deletions cut 6 bases from V and 4 bases from J, with 15 bases between. The CDR3 has 14 amino acids. The CDR3 spells CASSVYRPLYGYTF. CDR3 DNA: TGTGCCAGCAGCGTGTACAGGCCCCTCTATGGCTACACCTTC.

The chain links TRBV15 to TRBJ1-6; D may be TRBD1 (6 bases). V gave up 7 bases and J gave up 10 bases, with 14 bases separating them. CDR3 size: 13 residues. The germline V gene encodes CDR1 LNHNV and CDR2 YYDKDF (reference sequence). In nucleotides, the CDR3 is TGTGCCACCAAAACAGGGCTGGACTCACCCCTCCACTTT. It yields the protein CATKTGLDSPLHF.

This chain links TRBV5-1 with TRBJ1-1, with D possibly TRBD1 on 5 matching bases. The CDR3 sequence is 15 residues long. Germline-derived CDR1 and CDR2 are SGHRS and YFSETQ. V was shortened by 4 bases and J by 1 base, with 14 bases between the two germline ends. This CDR3 reads CASSPGLTENTEAFF. The CDR3, as DNA: TGCGCCAGCAGCCCGGGACTGACTGAGAACACTGAAGCTTTCTTT.

The J gene is TRBJ2-1, the V gene TRBV6-5, with 10 bases lining up with TRBD2. CDR3 length: 15 residues. Germline V gene data show CDR1 as MNHEY and CDR2 as SVGAGI. J was trimmed by 1 base and V by 6 bases; bases with no gene match: 3. The DNA of the CDR3 is TGTGCCAGCAGCCTGACTAGCGGGTCCTACAATGAGCAGTTCTTC. Residues: CASSLTSGSYNEQFF.

The chain uses TRBV11-2 and TRBJ1-4; a possible D gene is TRBD1 (6 bases). The CDR3 runs to 16 residues. The V gene's germline CDR1 is SGHAT and CDR2 FQNNGV. V lost 5 bases, J lost 4 bases, and 17 bases lay in between. For the CDR3, the DNA is TGTGCCAGCAGCCGCGTAGGGAGAGGGGGTAATGAAAAACTGTTTTTT. Translated: CASSRVGRGGNEKLFF.

The chain combines TRBV24-1 with TRBJ1-5, with unresolved D. V shed 7 bases and J shed 3 bases, with 9 bases lying between them. Germline V gene sequence: CDR1 KGHDR, CDR2 SFDVKD. CDR3 length: 13 amino acids. The CDR3 nucleotides read TGTGCCACCAGGGGCAACCTCAATCAGCCCCAGCATTTT. Translated, it gives CATRGNLNQPQHF.

The chain has TRBV7-9 and TRBJ2-2; D perhaps matches TRBD2 (6 bases). Deletions cut 5 bases from V and 6 bases from J, with 25 bases between. The germline CDR1 and CDR2 sequences are SEHNR and FQNEAQ (reference sequence). CDR3 length: 18 amino acids. The CDR3 region has the DNA TGTGCCAGCAGCCATGGCCCCCAGGAGGGACCAACACCCGGGGAGCTGTTTTTT. Translation: CASSHGPQEGPTPGELFF.

This clone is a singleton in its sample. The CDR3 DNA sequence: TGTGCCATCAGTGAGTCTCCCGAGAGCTCTGGAAACACCATATATTTT. Its protein product is CAISESPESSGNTIYF. V gene TRBV10-3 combines with J gene TRBJ1-3; D ambiguous. Germline-derived CDR1 and CDR2 are ENHRY and SYGVKD. The CDR3 is 16 residues long. Trimming took 0 bases from V and 0 from J, leaving 9 bases between them.

This chain uses TRBV6-5 with TRBJ1-5; TRBD1 matches 7 bases. Trimming at V came to 7 bases and at J to 3 bases, leaving 9 bases not matched to a gene. Germline V gene data show CDR1 as MNHEY and CDR2 as SVGAGI. The CDR3 length is 15 residues. The CDR3 region is CASNKAGGINQPQHF. The CDR3 nucleotides are TGTGCCAGCAATAAGGCAGGGGGTATCAATCAGCCCCAGCATTTT.

V is TRBV5-1 and J is TRBJ1-2, with D possibly matching TRBD1 (5 bases). This CDR3 contains 12 residues. The germline V gene encodes CDR1 SGHRS and CDR2 YFSETQ. V was clipped by 2 bases and J by 3 bases, with 5 bases between them. CDR3 nucleotides: TGCGCCAGCAGCTTAGGGGACTATGGCTACACCTTC. It codes for CASSLGDYGYTF.

This chain uses TRBV7-2 with TRBJ1-3; 7 bases fit TRBD1. V lost 3 bases, J lost 2 bases, and 4 bases stayed unmatched. Germline V gives CDR1 SGHTA, CDR2 FQGNSA. The CDR3 consists of 15 residues. This chain's CDR3 is CASSFDREPGNTIYF. CDR3 DNA sequence: TGTGCCAGCAGCTTTGACAGGGAACCTGGAAACACCATATATTTT.

This rearrangement joins TRBV5-1 to TRBJ2-3, with D possibly TRBD2 on 5 matching bases. The V and J ends lost 0 bases and 3 bases respectively, with 11 bases between them. Germline assignment: CDR1 SGHRS and CDR2 YFSETQ. The CDR3 runs 15 residues. This CDR3 is CASSLGYEGTDTQYF. CDR3 in DNA: TGCGCCAGCAGCTTGGGGTACGAGGGAACAGATACGCAGTATTTT. The whole variable domain, filled in from reference TRBV5-1 and TRBJ2-3, reads KAGVTQTPRYLIKTRGQQVTLSCSPISGHRSVSWYQQTPGQGLQFLFEYFSETQRNKGNFPGRFSGRQFSNSRSEMNVSTLELGDSALYLCASSLGYEGTDTQYFGPGTRLTVL.

This chain joins TRBV9 and TRBJ2-1; tentatively, D is TRBD1 (6 bases). The CDR3 runs 15 residues. The germline CDR1 and CDR2 sequences are SGDLS and YYNGEE. V lost 4 bases and J 3 bases, leaving 14 bases between the germline ends. The CDR3 nucleotides read TGTGCCAGCAGCTCGTCAGGGGTTCTCTACAATGAGCAGTTCTTC. Encoded protein: CASSSSGVLYNEQFF.